The 9 T cell receptor beta chains below come from one sample, sequenced in a study of T-cell reconstitution after alpha-beta-depleted transplantation in children. For TCRbeta, the library was prepared with unique molecular identifiers. One entry per CDR3 protein results from TCRdb running MiXCR on the PCR reads. The data hold approximately 1,000,000 distinct CDR3 sequences, with roughly 31% observed a single time. This specimen was PBMCs, mostly from graft donor cells, taken 360 days after TCRalphabeta/CD19-depleted stem cell transplant. The origin of the receptors is a boy less than two years old who had a stem cell transplant for SCID, so the T cells may come from the graft donor.

J is TRBJ2-7 and V is TRBV20-1; the D is unclear. Germline CDR1 reads DFQATT; CDR2 reads SNEGSKA (reference sequence). This CDR3 comprises 11 residues. The V and J ends lost 3 bases and 7 bases respectively, with 10 bases between them. In DNA form, the CDR3 reads TGCAGTGCTAGCCTGTTTGGGGAGCAGTACTTC. Translating gives CSASLFGEQYF.

The chain links TRBV12-3 or TRBV12-4 to TRBJ1-1; D might be TRBD1 (5 bases). The CDR3 loop spans 14 amino acids. The V gene lost 7 bases and the J gene lost 4 bases, with 16 bases spanning the gap. The CDR3 loop reads CASTWGGPSTEAFF. CDR3 bases: TGTGCCAGCACCTGGGGGGGTCCGAGCACTGAAGCTTTCTTT.

The CDR3 is CASSFASGSVEAFF. The DNA of the CDR3 is TGCGCCAGCAGCTTTGCCAGCGGAAGCGTCGAAGCTTTCTTT. The J gene is TRBJ1-1, the V gene TRBV5-1, with no clear D. The CDR3 spans 14 residues. Germline V CDR1 and CDR2: SGHRS, YFSETQ. Trimming removed 2 bases at V and 8 bases at J, with 16 bases between.

DNA of the CDR3: TGTGCCAGCAGCTGGCGTGGCGAGCGGTCGAACACCGGGGAGCTGTTTTTT. This sequence encodes CASSWRGERSNTGELFF. The rearrangement joins TRBV5-5 to TRBJ2-2; TRBD2 is a possible D gene (5 bases). The V end was cut by 3 bases, the J end by 0 bases, with 15 bases between. Germline V gene data show CDR1 as SGHKS and CDR2 as YYEKEE (reference sequence). This CDR3 has 17 amino acids. Complete variable domain (other parts from reference TRBV5-5 and TRBJ2-2): DAGVTQSPTHLIKTRGQQVTLRCSPISGHKSVSWYQQVLGQGPQFIFQYYEKEERGRGNFPDRFSARQFPNYSSELNVNALLLGDSALYLCASSWRGERSNTGELFFGEGSRLTVL.

This clonotype was counted only a few times. This chain connects TRBV10-3 to TRBJ2-5; a possible D gene is TRBD1 (6 bases). This CDR3 is 13 amino acids long. Germline CDR1 reads ENHRY; CDR2 reads SYGVKD. Trimming pared 6 bases from V and 4 bases from J, leaving 12 bases between. The CDR3 bases are TGTGCCATCAGCAGGGCACAGGGAGAGACCCAGTACTTC. Its protein is CAISRAQGETQYF.

This clonotype came up a few times. The CDR3 DNA sequence: TGCGCCAGCAGCACCACCGGGACATCGACCTACGAGCAGTACTTC. This translates into CASSTTGTSTYEQYF. The chain carries TRBV5-1 and TRBJ2-7, with a possible D match to TRBD1 (6 bases). Deletions cut 4 bases from V and 2 bases from J, with 16 bases between. The CDR3 consists of 15 residues. Germline CDR1 is SGHRS and CDR2 is YFSETQ.

This clonotype turned up a few times. The rearrangement links TRBV5-5 to TRBJ2-7, with D perhaps TRBD1 (6 bases). V gave up 4 bases and J gave up 3 bases, with 17 bases separating them. The V gene's germline CDR1 is SGHKS and CDR2 YYEKEE (reference sequence). This CDR3 is 15 amino acids long. CDR3 region: CASSPQGQLGYEQYF. The CDR3 DNA follows: TGTGCCAGCAGCCCACAGGGTCAACTTGGCTACGAGCAGTACTTC.

The rearrangement joins TRBV6-5 to TRBJ2-5, with D possibly TRBD2 on 7 matching bases. CDR3 length equals 14 residues. The V end lost 2 bases, the J end lost 5 bases, and 12 bases lay between the germline ends. Looked up from germline, CDR1 is MNHEY and CDR2 is SVGAGI. In DNA, the CDR3 is TGTGCCAGCAGTTACAGGGGGAGGGTGGAGACCCAGTACTTC. Protein product: CASSYRGRVETQYF.

This clonotype was found a few times. V is TRBV10-3 and J is TRBJ2-3; 12 bases align to TRBD2. The CDR3 is 15 residues long. Losses at the gene ends were 6 bases for V and 4 bases for J; bases not matched to a gene: 5. Germline CDR1 reads ENHRY; CDR2 reads SYGVKD. The CDR3 nucleotides read TGTGCCATCAGCCCTAGCGGGGGGGCAGCAGATACGCAGTATTTT. It translates to CAISPSGGAADTQYF.